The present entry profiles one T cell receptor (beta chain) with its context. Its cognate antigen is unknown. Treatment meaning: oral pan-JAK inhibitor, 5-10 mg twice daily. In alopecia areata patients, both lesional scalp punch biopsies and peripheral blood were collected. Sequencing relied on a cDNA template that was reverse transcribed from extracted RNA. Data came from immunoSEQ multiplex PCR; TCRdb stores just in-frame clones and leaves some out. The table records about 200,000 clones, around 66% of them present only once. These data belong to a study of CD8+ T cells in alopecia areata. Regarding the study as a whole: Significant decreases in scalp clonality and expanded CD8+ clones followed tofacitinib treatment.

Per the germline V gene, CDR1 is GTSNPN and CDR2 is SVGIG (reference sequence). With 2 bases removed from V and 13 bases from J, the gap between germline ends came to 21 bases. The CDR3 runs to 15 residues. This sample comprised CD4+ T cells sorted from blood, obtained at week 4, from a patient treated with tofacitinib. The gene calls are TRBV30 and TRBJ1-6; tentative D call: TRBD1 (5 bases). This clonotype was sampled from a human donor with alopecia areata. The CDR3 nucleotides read TGTGCCTGGAGTCAACAGACGGCTGGGGGTTCGCCCCTCCACTTT. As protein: CAWSQQTAGGSPLHF.